This record looks at one T cell receptor (beta chain) sequence and its context. As yet, its antigen is unknown. Using a J-beta primer mix together with a sample-barcoded 5' primer, a second PCR was run for roughly 7 to 11 cycles. Every cDNA molecule carried a tag from a template-switch adaptor bearing 12 random nucleotides. Via MiXCR, TCRdb re-called the 5' RACE reads, giving one row per CDR3 protein. The data hold 1 million to 1.2 million distinct CDR3 sequences, with 30% to 40% observed a single time. This entry belongs to a study of blood T cells in healthy people across ages. The study's findings and limits: Both naive CD4+ cell counts and diversity were greater in long-lived donors than in aged donors.

Between the trimmed V and J ends, which lost 5 bases and 8 bases, there was a span of 15 bases. CDR1 LNHDA and CDR2 SQIVND come from the germline V gene (reference sequence). CDR3 length: 14 residues. The specimen sequenced was blood. The sequence was collected from a man aged 18 to 35 in good health. This chain joins TRBV19 and TRBJ2-2, with D maybe TRBD1 (6 bases). The CDR3 DNA follows: TGTGCCAGTAGTCTCAACAGGGTTCGAGGGGAGCTGTTTTTT. This sequence encodes CASSLNRVRGELFF.